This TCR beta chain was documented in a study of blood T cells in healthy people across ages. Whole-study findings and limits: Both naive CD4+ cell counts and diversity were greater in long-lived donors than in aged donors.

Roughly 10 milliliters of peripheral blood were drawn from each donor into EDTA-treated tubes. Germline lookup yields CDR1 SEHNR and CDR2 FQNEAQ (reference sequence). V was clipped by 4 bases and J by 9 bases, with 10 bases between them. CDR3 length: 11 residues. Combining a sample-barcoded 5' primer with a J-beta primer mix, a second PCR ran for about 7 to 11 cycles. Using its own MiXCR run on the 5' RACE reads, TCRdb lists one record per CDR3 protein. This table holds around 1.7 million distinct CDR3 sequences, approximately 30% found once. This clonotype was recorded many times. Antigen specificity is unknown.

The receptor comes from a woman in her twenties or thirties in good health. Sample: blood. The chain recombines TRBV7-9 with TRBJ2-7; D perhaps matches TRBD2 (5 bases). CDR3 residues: CASSSGDWQYF. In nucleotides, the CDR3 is TGTGCCAGCAGCTCCGGGGATTGGCAGTACTTC.